The T cell receptor beta chain described here comes from a study of OX40 agonist ivuxolimab in advanced cancers. Profiled with immunoSEQ multiplex PCR; TCRdb holds only in-frame clones, not every one. Among 65,000 to 95,000 clones, just under 95% were seen once, and the ten largest hold 11%. The material was CD4+ or CD8+ T cells sorted from blood, obtained in a trial of the OX40 agonist ivuxolimab. The receptor was isolated from an adult with an advanced solid tumor such as melanoma, head and neck, liver or kidney cancer.

CDR3 sequence reads: CASSILAGGYEQYF. The CDR3 nucleotides are TGTGCCAGCAGCATCCTAGCGGGGGGCTACGAGCAGTACTTC. The V call is TRBV7-9, the J call TRBJ2-7, with TRBD2 identical over 11 bases. With V trimmed by 5 bases and J by 3 bases, 3 bases remained unmatched. Germline assignment: CDR1 SEHNR and CDR2 FQNEAQ (reference sequence). The CDR3 is 14 amino acids.